These 2 T cell receptor beta chains came from one sample sequenced in a study of high-grade serous ovarian cancer treatment subgroups. Profiled with immunoSEQ multiplex PCR; TCRdb holds only in-frame clones, not every one. Among a few thousand clones listed, 82% were seen once. Tumor tissue was taken before any definitive surgery or chemotherapy was given. The sample comprised tumor tissue. These TCRs come from a human donor with high-grade serous ovarian cancer.

In DNA form, the CDR3 reads TGTGCCAGCAGCTTAGGCGGTACAACCCAGCCCCAGCATTTT. It is translated as CASSLGGTTQPQHF. The chain uses TRBV7-6 and TRBJ1-5; no definite D call. Trimming removed 1 base at V and 7 bases at J, with 11 bases between. CDR3 length: 14 residues. CDR1 and CDR2 from the germline V gene are SGHVS and FNYEAQ.

V gene TRBV9 combines with J gene TRBJ1-6, with D hard to call. In germline, CDR1 is SGDLS, CDR2 YYNGEE. This CDR3 has 13 amino acids. Trimming took off 2 bases at V and 10 bases at J, with 10 bases between the two ends. In nucleotides, the CDR3 is TGTGCCAGCAGCGTGAATTGGGAATCACCCCTCCACTTT. Its translation is CASSVNWESPLHF.